Each of the 26 T cell receptor beta chains below was sequenced from the same sample in a study of blood T cell repertoires in COVID-19. Sequenced by immunoSEQ multiplex PCR; TCRdb stores in-frame clones only, minus some. This sample has 97,000 or so clones; roughly 82% occur once, and the top ten carry about 17%. The sample was peripheral blood. The receptors shown here come from a man older than 75 with acute or convalescent COVID-19.

The chain uses TRBV6-5 and TRBJ2-1; D is ambiguous. The ends were cut back, 9 bases at V and 7 bases at J, with 16 bases in the middle. Germline CDR1 is MNHEY and CDR2 is SVGAGI. CDR3 length: 13 residues. The CDR3 is CASLAPNGNEQFF. CDR3 nucleotides: TGTGCCAGTTTAGCCCCAAACGGAAATGAGCAGTTCTTC.

The chain links TRBV24-1 to TRBJ2-4; 8 bases fit TRBD1. The CDR3 length is 16 residues. V was clipped by 5 bases and J by 5 bases; unmatched bases: 10. Per the germline V gene, CDR1 is KGHDR and CDR2 is SFDVKD. The CDR3 protein is CATSARQGPDQNIQYF. Written as DNA, the CDR3 is TGTGCCACCAGTGCGAGACAGGGGCCAGACCAAAACATTCAGTACTTC.

This clone was counted a few times. J is TRBJ1-2 and V is TRBV11-2; TRBD1 matches at 11 bases. Germline-derived CDR1 and CDR2 are SGHAT and FQNNGV. This CDR3 has 13 residues. After removal of 4 bases from V and 8 bases from J, the junction contained 3 bases not matched to a gene. CDR3 amino acids: CASSWGQGGGYTF. DNA for the CDR3: TGTGCCAGCAGCTGGGGACAGGGGGGCGGCTACACCTTC.

The genes are TRBV5-6 and TRBJ2-3, with TRBD1 matching 8 bases. Germline assignment: CDR1 SGHDT and CDR2 YYEEEE. V trimming: 4 bases; J trimming: 6 bases; junction bases outside the gene matches: 10. CDR3 length equals 15 residues. In nucleotides, the CDR3 is TGTGCCAGCAGCCGGCGGGCAGGGGGCATCGATACGCAGTATTTT. Translated, it gives CASSRRAGGIDTQYF.

This rearrangement joins TRBV11-2 to TRBJ1-2; 11 bases line up with TRBD1. V lost 1 base and J lost 4; bases outside the gene matches: 8. CDR1 and CDR2 from the germline V gene are SGHAT and FQNNGV. The CDR3 covers 17 residues. The chain's CDR3 is CASSLVVTGTGGYGYTF. CDR3 DNA: TGTGCCAGCAGCTTAGTAGTTACCGGGACAGGGGGCTATGGCTACACCTTC.

The V call is TRBV9, the J call TRBJ2-1; 10 positions agree with TRBD2. CDR1 and CDR2 (germline): SGDLS, YYNGEE. V shed 0 bases, J shed 3 bases, and the junction held 6 bases outside the gene matches. There are 17 residues in the CDR3. CDR3 DNA sequence: TGTGCCAGCAGCGTAGGCTCGCTAGCGGGGGTCTACAATGAGCAGTTCTTC. Its translation: CASSVGSLAGVYNEQFF.

The rearrangement uses TRBV27 and TRBJ1-5, with TRBD1 identical over 12 bases. Germline V lookup: CDR1 MNHEY, CDR2 SMNVEV (reference sequence). With V trimmed by 6 bases and J by 3 bases, 3 bases remained unmatched. The CDR3 contains 15 residues. The CDR3 region has the DNA TGTGCCAGCAGGGGGACAGGGGGCCCCAATCAGCCCCAGCATTTT. Amino acid sequence: CASRGTGGPNQPQHF.

The chain joins TRBV28 to TRBJ1-5, with D hard to call. The germline CDR1 and CDR2 sequences are MDHEN and SYDVKM. CDR3 length: 14 amino acids. V was trimmed by 2 bases and J by 7 bases, leaving 12 bases between them. The CDR3 loop reads CASSLTATRQPQHF. The CDR3 DNA sequence: TGTGCCAGCAGTTTAACTGCGACTAGACAGCCCCAGCATTTT.

This rearrangement joins TRBV6-2 or TRBV6-3 to TRBJ1-4, with D tentatively TRBD1 (6 bases). CDR1 is MNHEY and CDR2 is SVGEGT in the germline V gene. CDR3 length: 15 amino acids. Between the trimmed V and J ends, which lost 2 bases and 3 bases, there was a span of 10 bases. The CDR3, as DNA: TGTGCCAGCAGTTACGGACAGACACCTAATGAAAAACTGTTTTTT. Amino acids: CASSYGQTPNEKLFF.

V is TRBV25-1 and J is TRBJ2-1; tentative D call: TRBD2 (6 bases). Germline CDR1 MGHDK, CDR2 SYGVNS. The CDR3 runs 18 residues. Trimming cost V 3 bases and J 1 base, with 19 bases left between them. The CDR3 protein is CASSDLLGGETSYNEQFF. CDR3 bases: TGTGCCAGCAGTGATCTTTTGGGCGGGGAAACTTCCTACAATGAGCAGTTCTTC.

Details on this clone: Other DNA sequences within the sample encode an identical CDR3. The chain couples TRBV6-2 or TRBV6-3 to TRBJ2-7; 10 positions agree with TRBD2. From germline, CDR1 is MNHEY and CDR2 SVGEGT. The CDR3 covers 14 residues. The V gene end was trimmed by 2 bases and the J gene end by 3 bases; junction bases not matched to a gene: 1. DNA for the CDR3: TGTGCCAGCAGTTACGGGACTAGCGTCTACGAGCAGTACTTC. Protein product: CASSYGTSVYEQYF.

In nucleotides, the CDR3 is TGTGCCAGCAGCTTAATGATGGGGAGCACTGAAGCTTTCTTT. This translates into CASSLMMGSTEAFF. This sequence joins TRBV7-2 and TRBJ1-1; D unresolved. The CDR3 is 14 residues long. Trimming took off 2 bases at V and 4 bases at J, with 11 bases between the two ends. Per the germline V gene, CDR1 is SGHTA and CDR2 is FQGNSA.

This clone was counted only a few times. The chain uses TRBV6-5 and TRBJ1-5, with unresolved D. V gave up 10 bases and J gave up 4 bases, with 11 bases separating them. From germline, CDR1 is MNHEY and CDR2 SVGAGI. This CDR3 region has 12 residues. The CDR3 DNA follows: TGTGCCACCGCGCACGCGAATCAGCCCCAGCATTTT. This sequence encodes CATAHANQPQHF.

This clone occurred once. The rearrangement links TRBV18 to TRBJ2-7, with D tentatively TRBD2 (5 bases). Germline V lookup: CDR1 KGHSH, CDR2 LQKENI. The ends were cut back, 5 bases at V and 5 bases at J, with 16 bases in the middle. The CDR3 has 14 amino acids. DNA for the CDR3: TGTGCCAGCTCAACCTTCGATACGGGGAACGAGCAGTACTTC. This codes for CASSTFDTGNEQYF. Complete variable domain (other parts from reference TRBV18 and TRBJ2-7): NAGVMQNPRHLVRRRGQEARLRCSPMKGHSHVYWYRQLPEEGLKFMVYLQKENIIDESGMPKERFSAEFPKEGPSILRIQQVVRGDSAAYFCASSTFDTGNEQYFGPGTRLTVT.

V gene TRBV10-1 combines with J gene TRBJ2-7; D might be TRBD2 (7 bases). Trimming took off 2 bases at V and 7 bases at J, with 12 bases between the two ends. The CDR3 extends over 13 amino acids. Germline CDR1 WNHNN, CDR2 SYGVQD (reference sequence). CDR3 in DNA: TGCGCCAGCAGTGAGAAAAGGGGGGGGGAGCAGTACTTC. It codes for CASSEKRGGEQYF.

The chain is built from TRBV29-1 and TRBJ2-3; weak D call: TRBD1 (6 bases). The CDR3 sequence is 12 residues long. Germline CDR1 reads SQVTM; CDR2 reads ANQGSEA. Between the trimmed V and J ends, which lost 7 bases and 3 bases, there was a span of 11 bases. The CDR3 protein is CSARDNTDTQYF. Written as DNA, the CDR3 is TGCAGCGCCAGGGACAATACAGATACGCAGTATTTT.

The rearrangement joins TRBV4-3 to TRBJ2-7; tentative D call: TRBD1 (6 bases). Germline V lookup: CDR1 LGHNA, CDR2 YSLEER. Trimming stripped 0 bases from V and 4 bases from J, with 13 bases between. This CDR3 has 15 residues. The CDR3 DNA sequence: TGCGCCAGCAGCCAAGAAAGCAGGGGCGGGTACGAGCAGTACTTC. Amino acids: CASSQESRGGYEQYF.

V is TRBV4-1 and J is TRBJ2-2; TRBD2 matches 7 bases. V lost 6 bases, J lost 2 bases, and 6 bases stayed unmatched. The CDR3 totals 15 residues. The germline CDR1 and CDR2 sequences are MGHRA and YSYEKL. The CDR3 DNA is TGCGCCAGCAGGGGGGGGACCGGAAACACCGGGGAGCTGTTTTTT. Its protein product is CASRGGTGNTGELFF.

J is TRBJ1-5 and V is TRBV19; 7 nucleotides agree with TRBD1. Germline V gene data show CDR1 as LNHDA and CDR2 as SQIVND (reference sequence). V lost 8 bases to trimming and J lost 5 bases; unmatched junction nucleotides: 12. This CDR3 is built from 15 residues. CDR3 bases: TGTGCCAGTGACAGGGTCCCAATTGTGGATCAGCCCCAGCATTTT. Translated: CASDRVPIVDQPQHF.

V usage is TRBV2 and J usage is TRBJ2-7; 8 bases align to TRBD1. The CDR3 loop spans 13 amino acids. V was clipped by 9 bases and J by 1 base; unmatched bases: 5. Germline CDR1 and CDR2: SNHLY and FYNNEI. The CDR3 bases are TGTGCCAGAGGACAGGGTCGGTCCTACGAGCAGTACTTC. Amino acid sequence: CARGQGRSYEQYF.

The chain couples TRBV29-1 to TRBJ1-2, with D possibly TRBD1 on 5 matching bases. This CDR3 is 14 amino acids long. The V end was cut by 1 base, the J end by 5 bases, with 14 bases between. Germline values: CDR1 SQVTM, CDR2 ANQGSEA. This CDR3 is CSVEAKRQSYGYTF. CDR3 DNA: TGCAGCGTTGAAGCAAAGAGACAGTCTTATGGCTACACCTTC.

V gene TRBV18 combines with J gene TRBJ1-1; 7 nucleotides agree with TRBD1. This CDR3 contains 16 residues. CDR1 KGHSH and CDR2 LQKENI come from the germline V gene. The ends lost 4 bases at V and 0 bases at J; junction bases unmatched: 8. In DNA, the CDR3 is TGTGCCAGCTCACTGGGGGACAGCATGATGAACACTGAAGCTTTCTTT. It codes for CASSLGDSMMNTEAFF.

This sequence joins TRBV10-1 and TRBJ2-7; D may be TRBD1 (6 bases). Germline V gives CDR1 WNHNN, CDR2 SYGVQD (reference sequence). The CDR3 totals 14 residues. V lost 0 bases to trimming and J lost 3 bases, with 9 bases between them. This CDR3 is CASSESRGGYEQYF. The DNA for the CDR3 is TGCGCCAGCAGTGAGTCGAGAGGGGGCTACGAGCAGTACTTC.

V usage is TRBV6-5 and J usage is TRBJ2-7; tentatively, D is TRBD2 (6 bases). This CDR3 is built from 14 residues. CDR1 MNHEY and CDR2 SVGAGI come from the germline V gene. The V end was cut by 10 bases, the J end by 5 bases, with 21 bases between. CDR3 residues: CATLFPTGVNEQYF. CDR3 DNA: TGTGCCACGCTATTCCCGACGGGGGTTAACGAGCAGTACTTC.

The chain couples TRBV6-4 to TRBJ2-3; TRBD2 matches 10 bases. The germline V gene encodes CDR1 MRHNA and CDR2 SNTAGT. The J segment lost 5 bases and the V segment lost 0 bases, leaving 5 bases of the junction unmatched. CDR3 length: 16 residues. The CDR3 loop reads CASSDSASGSRDTQYF. The CDR3, as DNA: TGTGCCAGCAGTGACTCGGCTAGCGGGAGTAGAGATACGCAGTATTTT.

V is TRBV18 and J is TRBJ2-2; maybe TRBD2 (5 bases). Germline-derived CDR1 and CDR2 are KGHSH and LQKENI. The CDR3 sequence is 16 residues long. V was shortened by 0 bases and J by 3 bases, with 11 bases between the two germline ends. The CDR3 nucleotides read TGTGCCAGCTCACCACCGGACTCTGGCTACACCGGGGAGCTGTTTTTT. The encoded protein is CASSPPDSGYTGELFF.